These 13 T cell receptor beta chains originate from one sample sequenced in a study of T cell responses to AZD1222 COVID-19 vaccine. TCRdb's copy holds only in-frame clones and misses some; the assay was immunoSEQ multiplex PCR. The sample lists 100,000 to 150,000 clones, around 88% occurring once. The starting material was peripheral blood, obtained on day 0 of AZD1222 vaccination. These receptors were collected from an adult in good health.

The CDR3 loop is CASSYSMDDNSPLHF. The CDR3 DNA reads as TGTGCCAGCAGTTACTCGATGGACGATAATTCACCCCTCCACTTT. The chain employs TRBV6-5 and TRBJ1-6; D uncertain. The CDR3 is made up of 15 amino acids. CDR1 MNHEY and CDR2 SVGAGI come from the germline V gene. Trimming removed 0 bases at V and 5 bases at J, with 8 bases between.

The CDR3 sequence is CASSLWTGDSGNTIYF. DNA of the CDR3: TGTGCCAGCAGTTTATGGACGGGCGACTCTGGAAACACCATATATTTT. V is TRBV28 and J is TRBJ1-3, with D unresolved. Trimming stripped 0 bases from V and 0 bases from J, with 9 bases between. Germline values: CDR1 MDHEN, CDR2 SYDVKM. The CDR3 length is 16 residues.

The chain links TRBV18 to TRBJ1-2; 7 bases map to TRBD1. Germline loops: CDR1 KGHSH, CDR2 LQKENI. The CDR3 contains 16 residues. The junction had 7 bases not matched to a gene; V was cut back by 0 bases and J by 3 bases. The chain's CDR3 is CASSPPAAGGDYGYTF. CDR3 sequence (DNA): TGTGCCAGCTCACCACCTGCGGCAGGGGGGGACTATGGCTACACCTTC. The full variable domain, its missing parts supplied by reference TRBV18 and TRBJ1-2, is NAGVMQNPRHLVRRRGQEARLRCSPMKGHSHVYWYRQLPEEGLKFMVYLQKENIIDESGMPKERFSAEFPKEGPSILRIQQVVRGDSAAYFCASSPPAAGGDYGYTFGSGTRLTVV.

The V call is TRBV25-1, the J call TRBJ1-2; D perhaps matches TRBD1 (5 bases). The CDR3 contains 16 residues. The germline CDR1 and CDR2 sequences are MGHDK and SYGVNS. V lost 5 bases, J lost 1 base, and 17 bases lay in between. The chain's CDR3 is CASSTGFGTLNYGYTF. CDR3 sequence (DNA): TGTGCCAGCAGTACAGGTTTTGGCACGCTTAACTATGGCTACACCTTC.

The chain links TRBV7-2 to TRBJ1-3; 8 bases agree with TRBD1. CDR1 and CDR2 from the germline V gene are SGHTA and FQGNSA. The CDR3 is 15 amino acids. V was clipped by 5 bases and J by 0 bases; unmatched bases: 3. DNA for the CDR3: TGTGCCAGCAGCGCCGACAGGGGCTCTGGAAACACCATATATTTT. It encodes CASSADRGSGNTIYF. Variable domain in full (rest from reference TRBV7-2 and TRBJ1-3): GAGVSQSPSNKVTEKGKDVELRCDPISGHTALYWYRQSLGQGLEFLIYFQGNSAPDKSGLPSDRFSAERTGGSVSTLTIQRTQQEDSAVYLCASSADRGSGNTIYFGEGSWLTVV.

This clone appeared once. The chain couples TRBV19 to TRBJ2-3, with D hard to call. CDR1 is LNHDA, CDR2 SQIVND, per germline (reference sequence). The CDR3 totals 17 residues. V gave up 3 bases and J gave up 3 bases, with 19 bases separating them. The CDR3 DNA sequence: TGTGCCAGTAGTATGGCACAGATGACAAAGGCGACAGATACGCAGTATTTT. This encodes CASSMAQMTKATDTQYF.

The chain links TRBV11-2 to TRBJ2-1; TRBD2 might be the D (5 bases). The ends were cut back, 4 bases at V and 11 bases at J, with 9 bases in the middle. Looked up from germline, CDR1 is SGHAT and CDR2 is FQNNGV. The CDR3 has 11 amino acids. Written as DNA, the CDR3 is TGTGCCAGCAGCTCCGGACTCCAGCAGTTCTTC. Protein sequence: CASSSGLQQFF.

Comment on this clone: Distinct nucleotide sequences in the sample also encode this CDR3. The V call is TRBV18, the J call TRBJ1-3, with unresolved D. Germline values: CDR1 KGHSH, CDR2 LQKENI. CDR3 length: 14 amino acids. Deletions cut 3 bases from V and 4 bases from J, with 10 bases between. The CDR3 nucleotides are TGTGCCAGCTCACCGGACCTAGCGGGAAACACCATATATTTT. Residues: CASSPDLAGNTIYF.

This chain connects TRBV4-1 to TRBJ2-3; D perhaps matches TRBD2 (6 bases). This CDR3 has 15 residues. Germline V gene data show CDR1 as MGHRA and CDR2 as YSYEKL. Trimming left V 0 bases short and J 5 bases short, with 12 bases between. The CDR3: CASSQDGIAVDTQYF. Here the CDR3 DNA reads TGCGCCAGCAGCCAAGATGGGATAGCGGTAGATACGCAGTATTTT.

The chain has TRBV10-3 and TRBJ2-3; the D is unclear. Germline CDR1 is ENHRY and CDR2 is SYGVKD. Trimming removed 4 bases from V and 2 bases from J, with 10 bases in between. The length of the CDR3 is 14 residues. The CDR3 here is CAISGGGLTDTQYF. In DNA form, the CDR3 reads TGTGCCATCAGTGGCGGCGGCCTCACAGATACGCAGTATTTT.

The gene calls are TRBV19 and TRBJ1-3; D is undetermined. The CDR3 is 14 residues long. V dropped 6 bases and J dropped 1 base, with 10 bases sitting between them. Germline V gene sequence: CDR1 LNHDA, CDR2 SQIVND (reference sequence). The CDR3 protein is CASSVQQSGNTIYF. The CDR3 DNA reads as TGTGCCAGTAGCGTACAGCAATCTGGAAACACCATATATTTT.

V is TRBV10-3 and J is TRBJ1-1; D gene ambiguous. Germline V CDR1 and CDR2: ENHRY, SYGVKD. V was shortened by 0 bases and J by 8 bases, with 13 bases between the two germline ends. This CDR3 is built from 14 residues. The CDR3 DNA reads TGTGCCATCAGTGAGTCTCCGGCTCCGATGGAAGCTTTCTTT. Amino acids: CAISESPAPMEAFF.

This clone has just one count. The genes are TRBV7-9 and TRBJ2-7, with D perhaps matching TRBD2 (5 bases). CDR1 and CDR2 (germline): SEHNR, FQNEAQ (reference sequence). The CDR3 runs to 12 residues. The V end lost 8 bases, the J end lost 6 bases, and 14 bases lay between the germline ends. Here the CDR3 DNA reads TGTGCCAGCGGCGAAGGAGGCGGCGAGCAGTACTTC. It encodes CASGEGGGEQYF.